This TCR beta chain comes out of a study of blood T cell repertoires in COVID-19. Sequencing was performed with immunoSEQ multiplex PCR; in TCRdb, only in-frame clones are kept and a portion is missing. The sample consists of 160,000 or so clones, about four fifths of them appearing once. This clone was counted a few times. Followed over time, Seattle patients had been enrolled while infection was active. Material for sequencing was peripheral blood. This TCR was recovered from a woman aged 60-75 years with COVID-19, enrolled during active disease.

DNA for the CDR3: TGTGCCAGCAGCTTAGGGGGTCGAGGGGAGACCCAGTACTTC. This codes for CASSLGGRGETQYF. The chain couples TRBV7-8 to TRBJ2-5, with D possibly being TRBD2 (5 bases). Germline CDR1 is SGHVS and CDR2 is FQNEAQ. V lost 1 base, J lost 5 bases, and 11 bases lay in between. The CDR3 is 14 amino acids.